The next 31 T cell receptor beta chains were all read from a single sample in a study of cytomegalovirus exposure and HLA in healthy donors. PCR involved 60 Vbeta and 13 Jbeta primers. The assay was immunoSEQ multiplex PCR, and TCRdb's table has in-frame clones only and misses some. Among 150,000 to 200,000 clones listed, approximately 79% were seen once. Sample: PBMCs. The source is a girl aged 5-17 years in good health and CMV-seropositive.

The chain has TRBV5-3 and TRBJ2-1; 9 nucleotides align to TRBD1. TRBV5-3 falls under the ORF class, with uncertain function. The CDR3 extends over 16 amino acids. The V and J ends lost 4 bases and 5 bases, in that order; junction bases with no gene match: 10. The CDR3 reads CARSHNRDRVHNEQFF. The CDR3 DNA sequence: TGTGCCAGAAGCCACAACCGGGACAGGGTCCACAATGAGCAGTTCTTC.

The rearrangement joins TRBV5-4 to TRBJ2-3, with no clear D. Germline CDR1 SGHNT, CDR2 YYREEE (reference sequence). Trimming stripped 4 bases from V and 0 bases from J, with 6 bases between. This CDR3 region has 13 residues. CDR3 bases: TGTGCCAGCAGCCTAGACAGCACAGATACGCAGTATTTT. This codes for CASSLDSTDTQYF.

The CDR3 bases are TGCGCCAGCAGCTTGAGGCCAGGGGGCACTGAAGCTTTCTTT. The encoded protein is CASSLRPGGTEAFF. The chain recombines TRBV5-1 with TRBJ1-1, with 7 bases identical to TRBD1. Germline V lookup: CDR1 SGHRS, CDR2 YFSETQ. V trimming: 1 base; J trimming: 4 bases; junction bases outside the gene matches: 4. The CDR3 extends over 14 amino acids.

This clone was seen a single time. The chain has TRBV2 and TRBJ2-2; TRBD1 is a possible D gene (6 bases). CDR3 length equals 14 residues. V was shortened by 7 bases and J by 4 bases, with 13 bases between the two germline ends. Per the germline V gene, CDR1 is SNHLY and CDR2 is FYNNEI. The DNA of the CDR3 is TGTGCCAGCACTCCTATGGGGGCCACCGGGGAGCTGTTTTTT. This codes for CASTPMGATGELFF.

The gene calls are TRBV5-6 and TRBJ2-5; 13 bases are shared with TRBD2. CDR3 size: 14 residues. CDR1 and CDR2 (germline): SGHDT, YYEEEE. The V and J ends lost 7 bases and 1 base, in that order; junction bases with no gene match: 1. The CDR3 reads CASGLAGAQETQYF. CDR3 sequence (DNA): TGTGCCAGCGGACTAGCGGGGGCCCAAGAGACCCAGTACTTC.

The chain uses TRBV10-2 and TRBJ2-5, with a tentative D call TRBD2 (5 bases). Germline assignment: CDR1 WSHSY and CDR2 SAAADI. The germline V and J ends were trimmed by 4 bases and 5 bases, with 17 bases remaining between them. This CDR3 is 15 amino acids long. The DNA for the CDR3 is TGCGCCAGCAGTGGGCCCCGCGCTGAGGGCGAGACCCAGTACTTC. Its translation is CASSGPRAEGETQYF.

The V call is TRBV2, the J call TRBJ2-1; TRBD2 might be the D (6 bases). The CDR3 is made up of 16 amino acids. Per germline, CDR1 SNHLY and CDR2 FYNNEI. V dropped 4 bases and J dropped 2 bases, with 15 bases sitting between them. The CDR3 region has the DNA TGTGCCAGCAGTGTGGAGGGCGCCATCACCTACAATGAGCAGTTCTTC. Protein sequence: CASSVEGAITYNEQFF.

The CDR3 is CAITPRGHNTGELFF. DNA for the CDR3: TGTGCCATTACCCCCCGGGGTCATAACACCGGGGAGCTGTTTTTT. The V gene is TRBV7-9, the J gene TRBJ2-2; D possibly corresponds to TRBD2 (5 bases). Germline values: CDR1 SEHNR, CDR2 FQNEAQ (reference sequence). CDR3 length: 15 residues. The V end lost 10 bases, the J end lost 2 bases, and 17 bases lay between the germline ends.

V usage is TRBV9 and J usage is TRBJ2-2; possible D gene TRBD1, 5 bases. Trimming removed 0 bases from V and 6 bases from J, with 15 bases in between. CDR3 length equals 16 residues. Germline V CDR1 and CDR2: SGDLS, YYNGEE. The CDR3 spells CASSVAGNVSPGELFF. CDR3 nucleotides: TGTGCCAGCAGCGTAGCAGGGAATGTATCTCCCGGGGAGCTGTTTTTT.

The sample holds a few counts of this clone. The V and J genes are TRBV9 and TRBJ2-7, with D possibly being TRBD1 (6 bases). The V gene lost 0 bases and the J gene lost 1 base, with 11 bases spanning the gap. CDR1 is SGDLS, CDR2 YYNGEE, per germline. The CDR3 loop spans 15 amino acids. CDR3 sequence (DNA): TGTGCCAGCAGCGTAGCGGGGACACTTTCCTACGAGCAGTACTTC. Encoded protein: CASSVAGTLSYEQYF.

V is TRBV7-2 and J is TRBJ2-2, with TRBD1 matching 9 bases. This CDR3 has 15 amino acids. V lost 5 bases and J lost 5; bases outside the gene matches: 6. Germline CDR1 reads SGHTA; CDR2 reads FQGNSA. The CDR3 DNA sequence: TGTGCCAGCAGCCCGACAGGGGGTCGGACCGGGGAGCTGTTTTTT. It translates to CASSPTGGRTGELFF. The full variable domain, completed using reference TRBV7-2 and TRBJ2-2, is GAGVSQSPSNKVTEKGKDVELRCDPISGHTALYWYRQSLGQGLEFLIYFQGNSAPDKSGLPSDRFSAERTGGSVSTLTIQRTQQEDSAVYLCASSPTGGRTGELFFGEGSRLTVL.

The CDR3 region has the DNA TGTGCCAGCAGTTTTGGACAGGGGGTTACAGATACGCAGTATTTT. This sequence encodes CASSFGQGVTDTQYF. The chain combines TRBV27 with TRBJ2-3, with 10 bases identical to TRBD1. J lost 3 bases, V lost 3 bases, and 3 bases had no gene match. Germline assignment: CDR1 MNHEY and CDR2 SMNVEV (reference sequence). CDR3 size: 15 residues.

This clone was recorded a few times. This chain uses TRBV15 with TRBJ2-5; 7 nucleotides align to TRBD1. Germline V gene data show CDR1 as LNHNV and CDR2 as YYDKDF (reference sequence). This CDR3 is built from 14 residues. J gave up 0 bases and V 4 bases, and 2 bases lay outside the gene matches. This CDR3 is CATSKGQNQETQYF. CDR3 DNA: TGTGCCACCAGCAAGGGACAGAACCAAGAGACCCAGTACTTC.

This clone appeared once. The chain recombines TRBV30 with TRBJ1-3; no definite D call. In germline, CDR1 is GTSNPN, CDR2 SVGIG (reference sequence). This CDR3 contains 12 residues. Trimming left V 3 bases short and J 0 bases short, with 3 bases between. CDR3 loop: CAWSRSGNTIYF. The CDR3 region has the DNA TGTGCCTGGAGCCGCTCTGGAAACACCATATATTTT.

In DNA form, the CDR3 reads TGTGCCAGCAGTGCGGGCACTGAAGCTTTCTTT. It is translated as CASSAGTEAFF. The V gene is TRBV25-1, the J gene TRBJ1-1; no clear D gene. The CDR3 totals 11 residues. Germline V gives CDR1 MGHDK, CDR2 SYGVNS. Trimming removed 4 bases at V and 4 bases at J, with 4 bases between.

This clone appeared a single time. The rearrangement uses TRBV4-1 and TRBJ2-3, with D tentatively TRBD2 (6 bases). This CDR3 region has 15 residues. CDR1 and CDR2 (germline): MGHRA, YSYEKL. V gave up 6 bases and J gave up 0 bases, with 13 bases separating them. Here the CDR3 DNA reads TGCGCCAGCAGTCCGATCGGGAGAAGCACAGATACGCAGTATTTT. Its protein is CASSPIGRSTDTQYF.

This clone turned up a few times. The chain uses TRBV5-6 and TRBJ2-1, with 9 bases matching TRBD2. The trim removed 4 bases at V and 13 bases at J, leaving 3 bases unmatched. The CDR3 sequence is 11 residues long. Germline V CDR1 and CDR2: SGHDT, YYEEEE. The CDR3 spells CASSIGTSQFF. CDR3 nucleotide sequence: TGTGCCAGCAGCATTGGGACTAGCCAGTTCTTC. The full variable domain, its missing parts supplied by reference TRBV5-6 and TRBJ2-1, is DAGVTQSPTHLIKTRGQQVTLRCSPKSGHDTVSWYQQALGQGPQFIFQYYEEEERQRGNFPDRFSGHQFPNYSSELNVNALLLGDSALYLCASSIGTSQFFGPGTRLTVL.

V gene TRBV19 combines with J gene TRBJ2-5; 13 bases align to TRBD2. CDR1 is LNHDA, CDR2 SQIVND, per germline (reference sequence). CDR3 length: 16 amino acids. V lost 5 bases and J lost 0; bases outside the gene matches: 3. The CDR3 sequence: CASSFGLAGDQETQYF. DNA of the CDR3: TGTGCCAGTAGTTTCGGACTAGCGGGGGACCAAGAGACCCAGTACTTC.

The V call is TRBV6-6, the J call TRBJ1-5, with D possibly matching TRBD1 (5 bases). Trimming took 0 bases from V and 9 from J, leaving 15 bases between them. The CDR3 is made up of 15 amino acids. In germline, CDR1 is MNHNY, CDR2 SVGAGI (reference sequence). CDR3 in amino acids: CASSYSRGYQGPQHF. CDR3 DNA: TGTGCCAGCAGTTACTCGCGGGGGTACCAGGGGCCCCAGCATTTT.

The V gene is TRBV28, the J gene TRBJ2-1, with D perhaps TRBD1 (6 bases). The V end was cut by 6 bases, the J end by 1 base, with 22 bases between. The germline V gene has CDR1 MDHEN and CDR2 SYDVKM. The CDR3 spans 18 residues. The CDR3 protein is CASRDPDRSSKSYNEQFF. CDR3 in DNA: TGTGCCAGCAGGGATCCCGACAGGAGCAGTAAATCCTACAATGAGCAGTTCTTC.

The V gene is TRBV9, the J gene TRBJ2-5, with D maybe TRBD1 (6 bases). Trimming stripped 0 bases from V and 2 bases from J, with 8 bases between. This CDR3 is built from 14 residues. Germline V CDR1 and CDR2: SGDLS, YYNGEE. The CDR3: CASSVDRAQETQYF. The CDR3 DNA sequence: TGTGCCAGCAGCGTAGACAGGGCACAAGAGACCCAGTACTTC.

The DNA of the CDR3 is TGTGCCAGCAGCGCGGGGGGGAGATACACAGATACGCAGTATTTT. It translates to CASSAGGRYTDTQYF. This chain joins TRBV9 and TRBJ2-3; 8 nucleotides agree with TRBD2. The CDR3 totals 15 residues. V lost 3 bases to trimming and J lost 2 bases; unmatched junction nucleotides: 5. Germline lookup yields CDR1 SGDLS and CDR2 YYNGEE.

This clone was counted a single time. This chain joins TRBV30 and TRBJ1-1; D remains unclear. V dropped 8 bases and J dropped 8 bases, with 18 bases sitting between them. CDR1 is GTSNPN and CDR2 is SVGIG in the germline V gene (reference sequence). The CDR3 contains 12 residues. The CDR3 loop reads CALRGPPMEAFF. The CDR3 DNA reads as TGTGCCCTCAGAGGGCCGCCTATGGAAGCTTTCTTT.

This chain uses TRBV18 with TRBJ1-1; a possible D gene is TRBD1 (6 bases). V was clipped by 2 bases and J by 5 bases, with 12 bases between them. The CDR3 spans 14 residues. The germline V gene has CDR1 KGHSH and CDR2 LQKENI. The CDR3 reads CASSPSKGVTEAFF. Written as DNA, the CDR3 is TGTGCCAGCTCACCATCGAAGGGGGTTACTGAAGCTTTCTTT.

This chain connects TRBV2 to TRBJ1-5, with TRBD1 matching over 9 bases. The junction had 5 bases not matched to a gene; V was cut back by 2 bases and J by 6 bases. The CDR3 covers 15 residues. The germline gives CDR1 SNHLY, CDR2 FYNNEI. The CDR3 DNA reads TGTGCCAGCAGTGAAATCACAGGGGGCCTTCAGCCCCAGCATTTT. It is translated as CASSEITGGLQPQHF.

V usage is TRBV19 and J usage is TRBJ2-1; the D is unclear. This CDR3 has 17 amino acids. Per the germline V gene, CDR1 is LNHDA and CDR2 is SQIVND (reference sequence). Trimming removed 7 bases from V and 0 bases from J, with 19 bases in between. CDR3 amino acids: CASNTNPDLSSYNEQFF. As DNA, the CDR3 is TGTGCCAGTAATACTAACCCGGATCTGAGCTCCTACAATGAGCAGTTCTTC.

The V gene is TRBV19, the J gene TRBJ1-4; no firm D call. The CDR3 spans 13 residues. V was trimmed by 10 bases and J by 10 bases, leaving 19 bases between them. Germline V gives CDR1 LNHDA, CDR2 SQIVND (reference sequence). The CDR3 sequence: CATSAGLVTKLFF. The CDR3 nucleotides read TGTGCCACTTCAGCTGGACTGGTCACAAAACTGTTTTTT.

The CDR3 DNA is TGCGCCAGCAGCCAAACCGGGACAGGGGAGAAAAGCTACGAGCAGTACTTC. Protein: CASSQTGTGEKSYEQYF. The V gene is TRBV4-3, the J gene TRBJ2-5; 10 nucleotides match TRBD1. The closer fit of TRBJ2-7 to the DNA end suggests the J call may be wrong. This CDR3 region has 17 residues. Germline loops: CDR1 LGHNA, CDR2 YSLEER.

The chain combines TRBV9 with TRBJ2-7; D is possibly TRBD1 (6 bases). CDR1 SGDLS and CDR2 YYNGEE come from the germline V gene. V lost 2 bases, J lost 3 bases, and 15 bases lay in between. The CDR3 runs 15 residues. CDR3 protein: CASSVLPDSFYEQYF. CDR3 nucleotides: TGTGCCAGCAGCGTCCTTCCGGACAGTTTCTACGAGCAGTACTTC. The entire variable domain, with the rest obtained from reference TRBV9 and TRBJ2-7, is as follows: DSGVTQTPKHLITATGQRVTLRCSPRSGDLSVYWYQQSLDQGLQFLIQYYNGEERAKGNILERFSAQQFPDLHSELNLSSLELGDSALYFCASSVLPDSFYEQYFGPGTRLTVT.

The chain joins TRBV5-1 to TRBJ2-2; 10 positions agree with TRBD2. J was trimmed by 2 bases and V by 0 bases; bases with no gene match: 4. The germline gives CDR1 SGHRS, CDR2 YFSETQ. The CDR3 covers 17 residues. For the CDR3, the DNA is TGCGCCAGCAGCTTGGTAGTAGCGGGGGGAAACACCGGGGAGCTGTTTTTT. This translates into CASSLVVAGGNTGELFF.

The V and J genes are TRBV14 and TRBJ2-7, with 8 bases fitting TRBD1. The CDR3 runs to 14 residues. In germline, CDR1 is SGHDN, CDR2 FVKESK. Losses at the gene ends were 0 bases for V and 7 bases for J; bases not matched to a gene: 5. The CDR3 sequence is CASSQDQGAREQYF. CDR3 bases: TGTGCCAGCAGCCAAGACCAGGGGGCGAGGGAGCAGTACTTC.